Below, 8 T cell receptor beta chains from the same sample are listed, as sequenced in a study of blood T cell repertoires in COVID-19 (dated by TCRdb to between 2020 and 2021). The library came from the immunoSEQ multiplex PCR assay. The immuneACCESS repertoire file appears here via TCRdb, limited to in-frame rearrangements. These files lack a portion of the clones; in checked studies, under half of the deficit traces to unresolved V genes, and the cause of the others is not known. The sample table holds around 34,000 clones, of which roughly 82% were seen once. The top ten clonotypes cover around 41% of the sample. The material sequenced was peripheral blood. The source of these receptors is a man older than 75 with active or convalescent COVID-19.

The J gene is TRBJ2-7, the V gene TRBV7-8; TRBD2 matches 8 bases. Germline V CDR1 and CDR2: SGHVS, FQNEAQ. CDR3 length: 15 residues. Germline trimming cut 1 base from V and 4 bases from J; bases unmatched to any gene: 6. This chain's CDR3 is CASSLVAGGRYEQYF. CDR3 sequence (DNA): TGTGCCAGCAGCTTAGTGGCGGGAGGTCGATACGAGCAGTACTTC.

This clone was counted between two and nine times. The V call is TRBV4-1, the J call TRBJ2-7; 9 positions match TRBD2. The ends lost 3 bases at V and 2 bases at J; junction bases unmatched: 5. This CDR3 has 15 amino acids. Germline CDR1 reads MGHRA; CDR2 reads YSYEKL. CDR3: CASSQGAGGTYEQYF. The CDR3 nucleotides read TGCGCCAGCAGCCAGGGCGCGGGAGGGACCTACGAGCAGTACTTC.

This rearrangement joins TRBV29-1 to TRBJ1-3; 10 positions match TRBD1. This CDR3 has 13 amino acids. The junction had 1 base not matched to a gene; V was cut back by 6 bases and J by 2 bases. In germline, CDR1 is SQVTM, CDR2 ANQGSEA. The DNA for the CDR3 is TGCAGCGTGGGGACAGGGGCTGGAAACACCATATATTTT. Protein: CSVGTGAGNTIYF.

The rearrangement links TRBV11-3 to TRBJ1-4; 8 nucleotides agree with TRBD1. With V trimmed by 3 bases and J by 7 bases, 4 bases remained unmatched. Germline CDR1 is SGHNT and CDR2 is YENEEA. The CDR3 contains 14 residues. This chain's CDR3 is CASSFGTGGEKLFF. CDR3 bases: TGTGCCAGCAGCTTTGGGACAGGAGGTGAAAAACTGTTTTTT.

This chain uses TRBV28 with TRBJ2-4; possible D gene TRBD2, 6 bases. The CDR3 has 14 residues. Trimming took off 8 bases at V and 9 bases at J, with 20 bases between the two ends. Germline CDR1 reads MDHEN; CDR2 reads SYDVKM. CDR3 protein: CASSLVGGSGIQYF. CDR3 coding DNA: TGTGCCAGCTCTTTGGTTGGAGGGTCGGGCATTCAGTACTTC.

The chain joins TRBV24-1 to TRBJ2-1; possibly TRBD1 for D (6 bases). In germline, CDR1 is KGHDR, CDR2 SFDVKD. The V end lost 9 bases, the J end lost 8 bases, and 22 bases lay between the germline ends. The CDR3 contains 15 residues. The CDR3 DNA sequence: TGTGCCACCCAGTCTACAGGGTTGAGGGTCGATGAGCAGTTCTTC. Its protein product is CATQSTGLRVDEQFF.

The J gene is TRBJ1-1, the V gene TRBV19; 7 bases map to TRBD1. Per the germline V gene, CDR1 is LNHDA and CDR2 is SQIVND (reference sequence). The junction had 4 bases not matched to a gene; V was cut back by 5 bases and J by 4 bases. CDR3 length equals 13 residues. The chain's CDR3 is CASSQNRGTEAFF. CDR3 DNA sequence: TGTGCCAGTAGTCAGAACAGGGGCACTGAAGCTTTCTTT.

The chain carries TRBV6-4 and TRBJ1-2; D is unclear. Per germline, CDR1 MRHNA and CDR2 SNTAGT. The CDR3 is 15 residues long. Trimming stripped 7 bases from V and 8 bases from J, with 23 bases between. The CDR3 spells CASTREAGGSWGYTF. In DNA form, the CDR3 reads TGTGCCAGCACCCGAGAGGCCGGAGGCAGTTGGGGCTACACCTTC.